These 23 T cell receptor beta chains originate from one sample sequenced in a study of T cells in Graves' hyperthyroidism and ophthalmopathy. TCR beta CDR3 regions were amplified from RNA transcripts. First-round RT-PCR with HTBI primers amplified the TCR CDR3 region. One entry per CDR3 protein results from TCRdb running MiXCR on the multiplex PCR reads. The repertoire holds a few hundred thousand distinct CDR3 sequences, with 20% to 25% as singletons. Sequencing was done on a sample of blood. These receptors came from a man in his forties or fifties with Graves' hyperthyroidism.

The chain's CDR3 is CASSEALPGDTQYF. CDR3 coding DNA: TGTGCCAGCAGTGAAGCGCTCCCAGGAGATACGCAGTATTTT. The gene calls are TRBV2 and TRBJ2-3; D remains ambiguous. The germline V and J ends were trimmed by 0 bases and 5 bases, with 9 bases remaining between them. Germline V lookup: CDR1 SNHLY, CDR2 FYNNEI. CDR3 length: 14 amino acids.

This rearrangement joins TRBV20-1 to TRBJ2-7, with 7 bases matching TRBD1. The germline V gene has CDR1 DFQATT and CDR2 SNEGSKA (reference sequence). The CDR3 runs to 12 residues. Trimming cost V 3 bases and J 3 bases; bases outside gene matches: 2. The CDR3: CSASDRDYEQYF. DNA for the CDR3: TGCAGTGCTAGTGACAGGGACTACGAGCAGTACTTC.

This clonotype showed up many times. DNA for the CDR3: TGTGCCAGCAGTAAAAGGACCGGGGCGGGTCACACTGAAGCTTTCTTT. Translation: CASSKRTGAGHTEAFF. The rearrangement links TRBV6-1 to TRBJ1-1; perhaps TRBD1 as D (5 bases). Germline-derived CDR1 and CDR2 are MNHNS and SASEGT. The CDR3 sequence is 16 residues long. The ends were cut back, 5 bases at V and 3 bases at J, with 19 bases in the middle.

This clonotype showed up many times. V usage is TRBV11-2 and J usage is TRBJ2-1; D is ambiguous. The V end lost 5 bases, the J end lost 2 bases, and 13 bases lay between the germline ends. The CDR3 has 15 amino acids. CDR1 is SGHAT, CDR2 FQNNGV, per germline. The CDR3 sequence: CASSLQAETYNEQFF. CDR3 DNA: TGTGCCAGCAGCCTACAAGCCGAGACCTACAATGAGCAGTTCTTC.

This clonotype was recorded many times. The chain recombines TRBV11-2 with TRBJ2-1; perhaps TRBD2 as D (5 bases). The length of the CDR3 is 16 residues. Germline-derived CDR1 and CDR2 are SGHAT and FQNNGV. Between the trimmed V and J ends, which lost 5 bases and 1 base, there was a span of 15 bases. The CDR3: CASSRTRDLSYNEQFF. The CDR3 DNA follows: TGTGCCAGCAGCCGCACTCGGGATTTGTCCTACAATGAGCAGTTCTTC.

This clonotype was seen a few times. The rearrangement uses TRBV3-1 and TRBJ2-5, with 7 bases matching TRBD1. Germline CDR1 reads LGHDT; CDR2 reads YNNKEL (reference sequence). Trimming took 10 bases from V and 0 from J; bases not matched to a gene: 5. This CDR3 spans 13 amino acids. For the CDR3, the DNA is TGTGCCACAGGGGACAGTTACCAAGAGACCCAGTACTTC. This codes for CATGDSYQETQYF.

J is TRBJ1-4 and V is TRBV6-1; the D gene is possibly TRBD1 (6 bases). The CDR3 runs to 14 residues. The germline V and J ends were trimmed by 6 bases and 5 bases, with 13 bases remaining between them. Germline V gene lookup returns CDR1 MNHNS and CDR2 SASEGT. DNA for the CDR3: TGTGCCAGCAGACCTGGACAGAGGAATGAAAAACTGTTTTTT. It translates to CASRPGQRNEKLFF.

V gene TRBV5-1 combines with J gene TRBJ1-2; D gene unclear. The germline V and J ends were trimmed by 3 bases and 7 bases, with 13 bases remaining between them. Germline-derived CDR1 and CDR2 are SGHRS and YFSETQ. This CDR3 region has 13 residues. In DNA, the CDR3 is TGCGCCAGCAGCTCCGGGGAGAGCGGTGGCTACACCTTC. Translation gives CASSSGESGGYTF.

This rearrangement joins TRBV6-1 to TRBJ2-1, with 12 bases identical to TRBD2. Germline trimming cut 2 bases from V and 7 bases from J; bases unmatched to any gene: 9. Germline V gene data show CDR1 as MNHNS and CDR2 as SASEGT. The CDR3 loop spans 17 amino acids. The CDR3 loop reads CASSELASGRARNEQFF. Here the CDR3 DNA reads TGTGCCAGCAGTGAACTGGCTAGCGGGAGGGCCCGTAATGAGCAGTTCTTC.

In this sample, this clonotype turned up a few times. This chain links TRBV27 with TRBJ2-7; D might be TRBD1 or TRBD2, each matching 6 bases. V was shortened by 4 bases and J by 2 bases, with 15 bases between the two germline ends. Germline CDR1 reads MNHEY; CDR2 reads SMNVEV (reference sequence). This CDR3 comprises 15 residues. The CDR3 bases are TGTGCCAGCAGTTCCTGGGGGGCGGGGACCTACGAGCAGTACTTC. It codes for CASSSWGAGTYEQYF.

CDR3 coding DNA: TGTGCCAGCTCACCGGTCCCGACAGGGGGTCTCCCATTCTATGGCTACACCTTC. Residues: CASSPVPTGGLPFYGYTF. The rearrangement uses TRBV18 and TRBJ1-2, with TRBD1 identical over 9 bases. Germline V gene sequence: CDR1 KGHSH, CDR2 LQKENI. V shed 3 bases and J 4 bases; nucleotides not matched to a gene: 15. The CDR3 totals 18 residues.

This clonotype was seen repeatedly, ten times or more. The V call is TRBV11-1, the J call TRBJ2-3; tentative D call: TRBD2 (5 bases). The CDR3 has 11 residues. In germline, CDR1 is SGHAT, CDR2 FQDESV (reference sequence). Trimming removed 8 bases from V and 5 bases from J, with 8 bases in between. The CDR3 DNA reads as TGTGCCAGCTACGCGGGAGATACGCAGTATTTT. It yields the protein CASYAGDTQYF.

This clonotype was observed at least ten times. The J gene is TRBJ2-3, the V gene TRBV7-9; D unresolved. Trimming took 4 bases from V and 5 from J, leaving 10 bases between them. The germline V gene has CDR1 SEHNR and CDR2 FQNEAQ (reference sequence). The CDR3 totals 13 residues. In nucleotides, the CDR3 is TGTGCCAGCAGCTCCCTGCGTGAAGATACGCAGTATTTT. Translated, it gives CASSSLREDTQYF.

In this sample, this clonotype turned up many times. This sequence joins TRBV12-3 or TRBV12-4 and TRBJ1-1; no clear D gene. The CDR3 totals 13 residues. V was clipped by 3 bases and J by 10 bases, with 15 bases between them. Here the CDR3 reads CASSFVTRGIAFF. The CDR3 nucleotides are TGTGCCAGCAGTTTTGTAACACGAGGTATAGCTTTCTTT.

This clonotype has only a few counts. This chain connects TRBV7-9 to TRBJ2-7, with D possibly TRBD1 on 6 matching bases. The V gene lost 4 bases and the J gene lost 3 bases, with 13 bases spanning the gap. The CDR3 spans 14 residues. Germline-derived CDR1 and CDR2 are SEHNR and FQNEAQ (reference sequence). CDR3 region: CASSSWQDSYEQYF. The DNA for the CDR3 is TGTGCCAGCAGCTCCTGGCAGGACAGCTACGAGCAGTACTTC. Full variable domain (missing parts from reference TRBV7-9 and TRBJ2-7): DTGVSQNPRHKITKRGQNVTFRCDPISEHNRLYWYRQTLGQGPEFLTYFQNEAQLEKSRLLSDRFSAERPKGSFSTLEIQRTEQGDSAMYLCASSSWQDSYEQYFGPGTRLTVT.

This clonotype was detected a few times. V and J are TRBV28 and TRBJ2-7, with TRBD1 matching 9 bases. The V and J ends lost 5 bases and 6 bases, in that order; junction bases with no gene match: 8. The CDR3 has 14 residues. Germline lookup yields CDR1 MDHEN and CDR2 SYDVKM. The CDR3 loop reads CASSRPGTGIEQYF. The CDR3 DNA reads TGTGCCAGCAGTCGTCCCGGGACAGGGATCGAGCAGTACTTC.

In this sample, this clonotype turned up many times. This chain uses TRBV7-9 with TRBJ2-1; D not certain. This CDR3 spans 11 amino acids. The germline V and J ends were trimmed by 1 base and 13 bases, with 8 bases remaining between them. Germline lookup yields CDR1 SEHNR and CDR2 FQNEAQ (reference sequence). The CDR3 DNA reads TGTGCCAGCAGCTTAGGGGTAAATCAGTTCTTC. Residues: CASSLGVNQFF.

This clonotype occurred a few times. V gene TRBV4-1 combines with J gene TRBJ2-7; no firm D call. Germline V gives CDR1 MGHRA, CDR2 YSYEKL. V lost 0 bases to trimming and J lost 2 bases, with 8 bases between them. The CDR3 has 14 amino acids. The CDR3: CASSQELQPYEQYF. In DNA form, the CDR3 reads TGCGCCAGCAGCCAAGAGCTACAGCCCTACGAGCAGTACTTC.

This clonotype showed up just a few times. The chain recombines TRBV6-1 with TRBJ2-7; D is perhaps TRBD2 (6 bases). This CDR3 has 15 amino acids. The germline gives CDR1 MNHNS, CDR2 SASEGT. With 10 bases removed from V and 4 bases from J, the gap between germline ends came to 23 bases. The CDR3 nucleotides read TGTGCCATCCGGGTACGATCGGGAGTCGTTTACGAGCAGTACTTC. Protein: CAIRVRSGVVYEQYF.

The chain has TRBV6-1 and TRBJ2-3; TRBD2 aligns across 14 bases. Germline trimming cut 5 bases from V and 1 base from J; bases unmatched to any gene: 8. The CDR3 covers 18 residues. The germline gives CDR1 MNHNS, CDR2 SASEGT. The CDR3 DNA is TGTGCCAGCAGTTCAATGCCGGGACTAGCGGGGGGCACAGATACGCAGTATTTT. Protein sequence: CASSSMPGLAGGTDTQYF.

The chain combines TRBV13 with TRBJ1-3; 8 bases match TRBD1. Germline CDR1 is PRHDT and CDR2 is FYEKMQ (reference sequence). Trimming removed 3 bases from V and 5 bases from J; junction bases left unmatched: 3. This CDR3 has 14 residues. The CDR3 is CASSLQGARNTIYF. CDR3 DNA: TGTGCCAGCAGCTTGCAGGGGGCACGAAACACCATATATTTT. The full variable domain, completed using reference TRBV13 and TRBJ1-3, is AAGVIQSPRHLIKEKRETATLKCYPIPRHDTVYWYQQGPGQDPQFLISFYEKMQSDKGSIPDRFSAQQFSDYHSELNMSSLELGDSALYFCASSLQGARNTIYFGEGSWLTVV.

In this sample, this clonotype turned up many times. The rearrangement links TRBV29-1 to TRBJ1-1; 7 positions agree with TRBD1. The CDR3 has 12 residues. In germline, CDR1 is SQVTM, CDR2 ANQGSEA. Trimming cost V 7 bases and J 6 bases; bases outside gene matches: 8. The CDR3 is CSALDREAEAFF. The CDR3, as DNA: TGCAGCGCTCTAGACAGGGAAGCTGAAGCTTTCTTT.

The V call is TRBV6-5, the J call TRBJ1-1; unclear D gene. Trimming shortened V by 2 bases and J by 5 bases, and 12 bases separated the two germline ends. Germline V CDR1 and CDR2: MNHEY, SVGAGI. The CDR3 length is 14 residues. This CDR3 is CASSYDGVGTEAFF. CDR3 DNA sequence: TGTGCCAGCAGTTACGACGGGGTGGGGACTGAAGCTTTCTTT.